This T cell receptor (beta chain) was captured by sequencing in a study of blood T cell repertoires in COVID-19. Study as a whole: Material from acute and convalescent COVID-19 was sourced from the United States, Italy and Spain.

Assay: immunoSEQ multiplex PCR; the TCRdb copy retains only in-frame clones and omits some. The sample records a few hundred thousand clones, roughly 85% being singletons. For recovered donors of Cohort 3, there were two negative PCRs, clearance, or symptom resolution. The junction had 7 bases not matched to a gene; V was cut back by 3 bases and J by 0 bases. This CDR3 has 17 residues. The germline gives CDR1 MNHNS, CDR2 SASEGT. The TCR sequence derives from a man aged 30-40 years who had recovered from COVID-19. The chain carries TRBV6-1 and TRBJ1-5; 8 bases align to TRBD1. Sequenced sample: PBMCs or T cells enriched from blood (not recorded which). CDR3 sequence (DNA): TGTGCCAGCAGTGACCGGGACAGGAAAATTAGCAATCAGCCCCAGCATTTT. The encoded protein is CASSDRDRKISNQPQHF.